These T cell receptor beta chains were read from a single sample in a study of T cells in Graves' hyperthyroidism and ophthalmopathy. TCRdb redid the calling of the multiplex PCR reads with MiXCR, one entry per CDR3 protein. The sample consists of about 270,000 distinct CDR3 sequences, roughly 22% of them appearing once. Sequencing input: blood. The receptors were sampled from a man aged 25 to 40 with Graves' ophthalmopathy. The CDR3 runs from the conserved cysteine through the conserved F or W. D genes are given only for firm matches.

J gene,V gene,D gene,CDR3 protein
TRBJ2-3,TRBV18,TRBD2,CASSMTSGRTDTQYF
TRBJ1-1,TRBV7-2,TRBD1,CASSSQGGRTEAFF
TRBJ2-1,TRBV29-1,TRBD2,CSVEGRLAGVNSSYNEQFF
TRBJ2-5,TRBV29-1,.,CSVGGGGLETQYF
TRBJ2-4,TRBV27,.,CASSGWDGLAKNIQYF
TRBJ1-1,TRBV3-1,TRBD1,CASSHGQGVTEAFF
TRBJ2-1,TRBV7-8,TRBD2,CASSQSGARFF
TRBJ2-1,TRBV6-2/TRBV6-3,.,CASSPNQGTNEQFF
TRBJ2-7,TRBV7-3,.,CASSLGASAHEQYF
TRBJ2-7,TRBV3-1,.,CASSHGMSNEQYF
TRBJ1-5,TRBV19,.,CASSINPYSNQPQHF
TRBJ2-2,TRBV24-1,.,CATSDLNWGGNTGELFF
TRBJ1-2,TRBV6-1,.,CASSRWQTLDTVYGYTF
TRBJ2-5,TRBV6-2/TRBV6-3,.,CASSYSEVETQYF
TRBJ1-6,TRBV25-1,TRBD1,CASSGTGGKSPLHF
TRBJ2-7,TRBV28,TRBD1,CASSPDPGTGSYEQCF
TRBJ1-2,TRBV27,.,CASSSGTLYGYTF
TRBJ2-5,TRBV7-8,TRBD2,CASSLSLAARKETQYF
TRBJ1-2,TRBV12-3/TRBV12-4,TRBD1,CASSSNRDRGLDGYTF
TRBJ1-1,TRBV30,.,CAWSVQTNTEAFF
TRBJ2-7,TRBV2,.,CASSESMSSYEQYF
TRBJ2-7,TRBV11-3,TRBD1,CASRRGQGGRSREQYF
TRBJ1-2,TRBV29-1,TRBD1,CSAGQGRHYGYTF
TRBJ1-5,TRBV6-6,.,CASSYSIFQPQHF
TRBJ1-5,TRBV12-5,TRBD1,CASGFQRTGTINQPQHF
TRBJ2-1,TRBV3-1,TRBD2,CASSQEGGGTRGNNEQFF
TRBJ1-1,TRBV28,.,CASSLGLPNTEAFF
TRBJ2-7,TRBV2,TRBD1,CASSENRGPYEQYF
TRBJ2-3,TRBV28,.,CASSAATDTQYF
TRBJ2-4,TRBV12-3/TRBV12-4,.,CASSPHWGEGTKNIQYF
TRBJ2-7,TRBV27,.,CASSLLMDRAYEQYF
TRBJ2-7,TRBV5-1,.,CASSSGGDGNPYEQYF
TRBJ2-1,TRBV7-2,.,CASSLDTARYNEQFF
TRBJ2-7,TRBV12-5,TRBD1,CASAAGQGAYEPYF
TRBJ2-5,TRBV19,.,CASSTSQRETQYF
TRBJ2-1,TRBV7-2,.,CASSPFVLSNEQFF
TRBJ2-1,TRBV6-1,.,CASRTTGTISSDEQFF
TRBJ1-2,TRBV5-1,.,CASSFGVNYGYTF
TRBJ2-2,TRBV15,TRBD2,CATSRDWGTSTGELFF
TRBJ2-5,TRBV3-1,TRBD2,CASSRGGVRQETQYF
TRBJ2-7,TRBV28,TRBD2,CASSLYTTSGRTIYEQYF
TRBJ1-5,TRBV5-5,.,CASSEYGKGRDQPQHF
TRBJ2-7,TRBV7-9,.,CASSADRGPSYEQYF
TRBJ1-2,TRBV11-2,TRBD1,CASSQDGTGVSTF
TRBJ2-2,TRBV3-1,TRBD2,CASSHVYGRSHGELFF
TRBJ2-5,TRBV2,.,CASSGNRAELETQYF
TRBJ2-7,TRBV28,TRBD1,CASSLGTGSDEQYF